This TCR beta chain was captured by sequencing in a study of T cells in women clearing cervical HPV infection. Concerning this clone itself: The read comes to an end 3 residues before the CDR3 does, leaving the germline J gene to fill in the end.

This table comes from immunoSEQ multiplex PCR, and its TCRdb copy is limited to in-frame clones, with some not included. This table lists some 43,000 clones. V lost 3 bases to trimming and J lost 6 bases, with 11 bases between them. Germline V gives CDR1 SEHNR, CDR2 FQNEAQ (reference sequence). This CDR3 region has 14 residues. The sequencing sample was made of blood buffy coat. The TCR comes from a woman aged 18 to 69 with a cervical HPV16 infection that either progressed to CIN3+ or cleared (not recorded which). J is TRBJ2-2 and V is TRBV7-9, with a possible D match to TRBD2 (6 bases). The CDR3 loop is CASSFSRGSGELFF. CDR3 bases read: TGTGCCAGCAGCTTCTCTCGGGGGTCCGGGGAG.